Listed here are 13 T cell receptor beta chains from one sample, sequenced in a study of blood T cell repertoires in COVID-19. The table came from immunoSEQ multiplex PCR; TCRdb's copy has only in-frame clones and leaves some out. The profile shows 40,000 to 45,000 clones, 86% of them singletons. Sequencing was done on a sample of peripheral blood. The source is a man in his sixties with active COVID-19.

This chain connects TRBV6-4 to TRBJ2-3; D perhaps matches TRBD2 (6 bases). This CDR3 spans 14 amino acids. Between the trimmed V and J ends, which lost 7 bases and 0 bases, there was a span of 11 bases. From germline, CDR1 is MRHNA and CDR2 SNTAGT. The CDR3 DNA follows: TGTGCCAGCAAAGGAGGGGCTAGCACAGATACGCAGTATTTT. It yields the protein CASKGGASTDTQYF.

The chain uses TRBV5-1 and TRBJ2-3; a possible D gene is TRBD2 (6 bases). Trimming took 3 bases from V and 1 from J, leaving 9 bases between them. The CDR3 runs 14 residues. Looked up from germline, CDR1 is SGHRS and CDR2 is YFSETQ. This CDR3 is CASSSSGGTDTQYF. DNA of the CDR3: TGCGCCAGCAGCTCCTCGGGGGGCACAGATACGCAGTATTTT.

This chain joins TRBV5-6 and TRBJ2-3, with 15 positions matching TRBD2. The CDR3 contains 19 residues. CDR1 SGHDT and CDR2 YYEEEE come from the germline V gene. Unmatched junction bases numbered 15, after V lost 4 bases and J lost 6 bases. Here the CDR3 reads CASSPGRGLAGGVGDTQYF. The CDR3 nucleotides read TGTGCCAGCAGCCCGGGGCGTGGACTAGCGGGAGGGGTCGGCGATACGCAGTATTTT.

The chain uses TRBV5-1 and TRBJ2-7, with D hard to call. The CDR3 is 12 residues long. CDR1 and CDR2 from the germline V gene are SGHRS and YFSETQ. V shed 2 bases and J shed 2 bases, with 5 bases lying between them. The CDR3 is CASSLRAYEQYF. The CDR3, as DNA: TGCGCCAGCAGCTTAAGAGCCTACGAGCAGTACTTC.

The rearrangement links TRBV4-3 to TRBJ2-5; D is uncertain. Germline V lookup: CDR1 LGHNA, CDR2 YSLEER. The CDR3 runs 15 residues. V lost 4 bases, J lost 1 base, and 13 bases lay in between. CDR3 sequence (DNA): TGCGCCAGCAGCCCCTGGGCAGACCTCCAAGAGACCCAGTACTTC. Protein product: CASSPWADLQETQYF.

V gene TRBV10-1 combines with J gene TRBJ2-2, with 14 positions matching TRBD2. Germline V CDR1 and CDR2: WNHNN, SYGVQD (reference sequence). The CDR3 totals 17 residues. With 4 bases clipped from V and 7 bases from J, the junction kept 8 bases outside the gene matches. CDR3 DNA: TGCGCCAGCAGTGCCGGGACTAGCGGGAGAAGTGTCGGGGAGCTGTTTTTT. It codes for CASSAGTSGRSVGELFF.

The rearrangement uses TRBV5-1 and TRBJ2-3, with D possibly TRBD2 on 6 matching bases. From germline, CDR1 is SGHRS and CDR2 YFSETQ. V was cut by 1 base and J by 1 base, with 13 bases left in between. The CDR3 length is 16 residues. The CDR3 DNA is TGCGCCAGCAGCTTGCGACGGGACTCACGCACAGATACGCAGTATTTT. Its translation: CASSLRRDSRTDTQYF.

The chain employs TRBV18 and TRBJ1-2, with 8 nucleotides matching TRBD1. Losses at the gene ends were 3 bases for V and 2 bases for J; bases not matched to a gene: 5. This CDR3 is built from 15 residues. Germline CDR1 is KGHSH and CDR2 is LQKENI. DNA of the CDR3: TGTGCCAGCTCACCTCGACAGGGGCCAAACTATGGCTACACCTTC. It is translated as CASSPRQGPNYGYTF.

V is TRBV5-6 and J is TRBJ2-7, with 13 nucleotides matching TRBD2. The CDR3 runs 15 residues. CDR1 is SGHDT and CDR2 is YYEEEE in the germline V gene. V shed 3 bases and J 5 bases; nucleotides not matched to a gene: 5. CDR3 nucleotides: TGTGCCAGCAGCTGGACTAGCGGGAGCACCCACGAGCAGTACTTC. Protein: CASSWTSGSTHEQYF.

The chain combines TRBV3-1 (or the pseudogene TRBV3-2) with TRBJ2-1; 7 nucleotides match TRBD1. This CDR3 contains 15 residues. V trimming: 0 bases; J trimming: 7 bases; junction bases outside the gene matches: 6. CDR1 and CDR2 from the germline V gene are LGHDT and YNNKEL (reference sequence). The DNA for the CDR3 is TGTGCCAGCAGCCAAGACGCGACAGGGTTGAATGAGCAGTTCTTC. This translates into CASSQDATGLNEQFF.

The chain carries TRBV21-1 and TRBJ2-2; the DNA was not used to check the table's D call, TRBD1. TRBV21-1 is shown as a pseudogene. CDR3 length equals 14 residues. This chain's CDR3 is CASSKGTASGELFF. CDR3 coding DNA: TGTGCCAGCAGCAAAGGGACAGCCTCCGGGGAGCTGTTTTTT.

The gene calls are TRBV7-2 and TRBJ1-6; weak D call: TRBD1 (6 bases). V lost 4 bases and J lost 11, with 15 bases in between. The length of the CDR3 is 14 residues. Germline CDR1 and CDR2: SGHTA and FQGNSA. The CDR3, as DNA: TGTGCCAGCAGCTCCGGGCCAGCAGGGGCACCCCTCCACTTT. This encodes CASSSGPAGAPLHF.

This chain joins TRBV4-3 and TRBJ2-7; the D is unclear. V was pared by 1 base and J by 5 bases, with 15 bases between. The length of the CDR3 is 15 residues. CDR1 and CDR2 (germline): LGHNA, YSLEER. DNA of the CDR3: TGCGCCAGCAGCCAAGGGTTGTTAGCTCTCGACGAGCAGTACTTC. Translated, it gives CASSQGLLALDEQYF.